This record looks at one T cell receptor beta chain sequence and its context. Some clones are missing from TCRdb's copy, which holds only in-frame ones; the method was immunoSEQ multiplex PCR. The table shows some 300,000 clones, with over 90% occurring only once. The record originates from a study of blood T cell repertoires in COVID-19. A PCR-confirmed or clinician-diagnosed COVID-19 case had contacted exposed participants within 2 weeks of entry. This sequence originates from a woman aged 25 to 39 who had been exposed to COVID-19. The sample taken for sequencing was PBMCs or T cells enriched from blood (not recorded which).

The CDR3 here is CAMGNRGSFGYTF. The CDR3 DNA reads TGTGCCATGGGAAACAGGGGATCCTTTGGCTACACCTTC. The chain is built from TRBV6-5 and TRBJ1-2, with TRBD1 matching over 7 bases. CDR3 size: 13 residues. The germline gives CDR1 MNHEY, CDR2 SVGAGI. The J segment lost 7 bases and the V segment lost 10 bases, leaving 12 bases of the junction unmatched.